The 11 T cell receptor beta chains below all came from one sample that was sequenced in a study of cytomegalovirus exposure and HLA in healthy donors. This PCR relied on a set of 60 Vbeta primers and 13 Jbeta primers. Assay used: immunoSEQ multiplex PCR; TCRdb lists only in-frame clones, some missing. The table shows about 35,000 clones, with roughly 80% occurring only once. The sample taken for sequencing was PBMCs. The source of these receptors is a male donor in good health and CMV-seronegative.

V usage is TRBV5-1 and J usage is TRBJ2-7; maybe TRBD2 (5 bases). Germline V lookup: CDR1 SGHRS, CDR2 YFSETQ. The V end lost 0 bases, the J end lost 0 bases, and 10 bases lay between the germline ends. The CDR3 spans 15 residues. The CDR3 DNA follows: TGCGCCAGCAGCTTGGTTTCAGGAGGCTCCTACGAGCAGTACTTC. This codes for CASSLVSGGSYEQYF.

The V and J genes are TRBV10-3 and TRBJ2-5; tentatively, D is TRBD2 (5 bases). The CDR3 sequence is 15 residues long. Germline V gene sequence: CDR1 ENHRY, CDR2 SYGVKD. V dropped 3 bases and J dropped 1 base, with 12 bases sitting between them. Here the CDR3 DNA reads TGTGCCATCAGTGATGGGCAGGCGGGCCAAGAGACCCAGTACTTC. This gives the protein CAISDGQAGQETQYF.

The rearrangement links TRBV4-1 to TRBJ1-5; a weak D match, TRBD1 (6 bases). This CDR3 spans 14 amino acids. Per the germline V gene, CDR1 is MGHRA and CDR2 is YSYEKL. V was pared by 3 bases and J by 4 bases, with 10 bases between. CDR3 amino acids: CASSQDSLNQPQHF. In DNA form, the CDR3 reads TGCGCCAGCAGCCAGGACAGTCTGAATCAGCCCCAGCATTTT.

V and J are TRBV6-1 and TRBJ1-5, with a tentative D call TRBD1 (5 bases). The germline V and J ends were trimmed by 5 bases and 4 bases, with 15 bases remaining between them. This CDR3 is built from 15 residues. Germline CDR1 MNHNS, CDR2 SASEGT. The chain's CDR3 is CASSQGADPNQPQHF. CDR3 DNA sequence: TGTGCCAGCAGTCAAGGGGCAGACCCGAATCAGCCCCAGCATTTT.

The chain uses TRBV5-8 and TRBJ1-4, with no clear D. This CDR3 region has 16 residues. Germline lookup yields CDR1 SGHTS and CDR2 YDEGEE. V lost 0 bases, J lost 8 bases, and 17 bases lay in between. The CDR3 here is CASSLGLEGSGEKLFF. In DNA, the CDR3 is TGTGCCAGCAGCTTGGGGCTCGAGGGATCGGGGGAAAAACTGTTTTTT.

The CDR3 here is CSVEDLDRGPYGYTF. Here the CDR3 DNA reads TGCAGCGTTGAAGATTTGGACAGGGGACCCTATGGCTACACCTTC. The chain uses TRBV29-1 and TRBJ1-2; 9 bases fit TRBD1. The CDR3 is 15 amino acids. Germline V lookup: CDR1 SQVTM, CDR2 ANQGSEA. The V and J ends lost 0 bases and 4 bases, in that order; junction bases with no gene match: 6.

The chain employs TRBV19 and TRBJ1-3; TRBD1 aligns across 9 bases. The trim removed 6 bases at V and 4 bases at J, leaving 4 bases unmatched. Germline V CDR1 and CDR2: LNHDA, SQIVND (reference sequence). This CDR3 region has 14 residues. For the CDR3, the DNA is TGTGCCAGTAGCCGGACAGGGGCCGGAAACACCATATATTTT. It is translated as CASSRTGAGNTIYF.

The chain employs TRBV7-2 and TRBJ1-5; D perhaps matches TRBD1 (5 bases). Germline assignment: CDR1 SGHTA and CDR2 FQGNSA. Trimming took off 5 bases at V and 7 bases at J, with 9 bases between the two ends. This CDR3 has 12 residues. The DNA of the CDR3 is TGTGCCAGCAGCCCCTCAGGGCAGCCCCAGCATTTT. It translates to CASSPSGQPQHF.

This chain links TRBV4-2 with TRBJ2-2; 7 bases map to TRBD1. Germline CDR1 LGHNA, CDR2 YNFKEQ. The CDR3 runs to 18 residues. V trimming: 2 bases; J trimming: 0 bases; junction bases outside the gene matches: 9. The CDR3 spells CASSQRDGRGSNTGELFF. For the CDR3, the DNA is TGTGCCAGCAGCCAAAGGGACGGCAGGGGGTCGAACACCGGGGAGCTGTTTTTT.

V usage is TRBV10-2 and J usage is TRBJ1-5, with D unclear. CDR1 is WSHSY and CDR2 is SAAADI in the germline V gene. The germline V and J ends were trimmed by 0 bases and 6 bases, with 18 bases remaining between them. This CDR3 region has 17 residues. The CDR3 sequence is CASSESSLGLGGQPQHF. CDR3 DNA: TGCGCCAGCAGTGAGTCGAGTTTAGGGTTGGGAGGTCAGCCCCAGCATTTT.

The V and J genes are TRBV30 and TRBJ1-1, with D unresolved. In germline, CDR1 is GTSNPN, CDR2 SVGIG (reference sequence). The CDR3 totals 13 residues. V lost 1 base and J lost 4, with 10 bases in between. Written as DNA, the CDR3 is TGTGCCTGGAGTGCGCCGGAGGTCACTGAAGCTTTCTTT. Translating it yields CAWSAPEVTEAFF.